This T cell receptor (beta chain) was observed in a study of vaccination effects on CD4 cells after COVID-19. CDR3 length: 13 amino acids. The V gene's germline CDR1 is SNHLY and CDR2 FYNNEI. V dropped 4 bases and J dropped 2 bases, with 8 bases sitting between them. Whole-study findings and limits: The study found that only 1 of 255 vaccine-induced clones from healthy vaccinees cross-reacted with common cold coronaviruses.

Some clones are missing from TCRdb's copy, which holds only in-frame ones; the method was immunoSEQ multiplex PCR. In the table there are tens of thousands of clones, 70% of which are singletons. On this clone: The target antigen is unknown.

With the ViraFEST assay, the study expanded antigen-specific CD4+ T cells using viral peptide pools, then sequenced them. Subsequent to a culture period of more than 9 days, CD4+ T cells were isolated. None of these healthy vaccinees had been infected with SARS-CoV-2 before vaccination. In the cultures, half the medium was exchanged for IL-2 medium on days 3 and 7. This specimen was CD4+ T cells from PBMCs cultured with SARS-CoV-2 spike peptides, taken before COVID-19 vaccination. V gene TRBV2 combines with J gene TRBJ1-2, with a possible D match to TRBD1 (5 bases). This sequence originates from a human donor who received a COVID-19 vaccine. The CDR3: CASSVDSNYGYTF. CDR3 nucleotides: TGTGCCAGCAGTGTCGACAGCAACTATGGCTACACCTTC.